What follows are 31 T cell receptor beta chains derived from one specimen sequenced in a study of blood T cell repertoires in COVID-19. The method was immunoSEQ multiplex PCR; TCRdb's version includes in-frame clones alone and lacks a portion of them. The sample lists 130,000 to 150,000 clones, approximately 89% occurring once. Specimen: peripheral blood. These TCRs come from a human donor in a cohort sampled during active COVID-19.

The chain recombines TRBV18 with TRBJ1-1; D is perhaps TRBD1 (6 bases). Trimming took off 4 bases at V and 0 bases at J, with 12 bases between the two ends. This CDR3 spans 15 amino acids. From germline, CDR1 is KGHSH and CDR2 LQKENI. The CDR3 loop reads CASSLSGHLNTEAFF. CDR3 in DNA: TGTGCCAGCTCACTTTCGGGACACTTGAACACTGAAGCTTTCTTT.

This clone was recorded once. The rearrangement links TRBV7-8 to TRBJ1-1, with D perhaps TRBD1 (5 bases). V lost 1 base and J 7 bases, leaving 19 bases between the germline ends. The length of the CDR3 is 16 residues. From germline, CDR1 is SGHVS and CDR2 FQNEAQ. In DNA, the CDR3 is TGTGCCAGCAGCTTAGTCTTCGGAGGGGCATCGGGTGAAGCTTTCTTT. Its protein is CASSLVFGGASGEAFF.

The V and J genes are TRBV7-3 and TRBJ1-2; 7 bases fit TRBD1. CDR1 and CDR2 (germline): SGHTA, FQGTGA. This CDR3 is built from 15 residues. Unmatched junction bases numbered 12, after V lost 5 bases and J lost 6 bases. CDR3 sequence reads: CASSAPTGARDGYTF. For the CDR3, the DNA is TGTGCCAGCAGCGCCCCAACAGGGGCTCGAGATGGCTACACCTTC.

This chain uses TRBV10-3 with TRBJ2-1; D perhaps matches TRBD2 (6 bases). Germline CDR1 reads ENHRY; CDR2 reads SYGVKD. The V end lost 3 bases, the J end lost 0 bases, and 9 bases lay between the germline ends. This CDR3 has 15 amino acids. The CDR3 loop reads CAISDGTFSYNEQFF. Here the CDR3 DNA reads TGTGCCATCAGTGACGGGACTTTCTCCTACAATGAGCAGTTCTTC.

CDR3 nucleotides: TGTGCCAGCAGCCCGCATCAGGGAAACGAGCAGTACTTC. Its translation is CASSPHQGNEQYF. The chain carries TRBV5-4 and TRBJ2-7; D possibly corresponds to TRBD1 (5 bases). CDR1 SGHNT and CDR2 YYREEE come from the germline V gene (reference sequence). V was clipped by 4 bases and J by 5 bases, with 13 bases between them. This CDR3 contains 13 residues.

This chain connects TRBV7-9 to TRBJ2-5; weak D call: TRBD1 (6 bases). The CDR3 is 15 residues long. Trimming removed 2 bases at V and 2 bases at J, with 12 bases between. The V gene's germline CDR1 is SEHNR and CDR2 FQNEAQ (reference sequence). The CDR3 nucleotides read TGTGCCAGCAGCTTACTACAGGGACCTCAAGAGACCCAGTACTTC. Its translation: CASSLLQGPQETQYF.

The chain's CDR3 is CASGKRQASPPGYTF. CDR3 nucleotides: TGTGCCAGCGGCAAGCGACAGGCGAGCCCTCCGGGCTACACCTTC. The J gene is TRBJ1-2, the V gene TRBV4-2; possibly TRBD1 for D (6 bases). Per the germline V gene, CDR1 is LGHNA and CDR2 is YNFKEQ. The CDR3 has 15 amino acids. Trimming took 8 bases from V and 8 from J, leaving 24 bases between them.

The chain is built from TRBV20-1 and TRBJ1-1; perhaps TRBD1 as D (5 bases). The V end was cut by 3 bases, the J end by 1 base, with 9 bases between. The germline V gene encodes CDR1 DFQATT and CDR2 SNEGSKA (reference sequence). The CDR3 extends over 13 amino acids. Here the CDR3 DNA reads TGCAGTGCTAGTAATACAGGGAACACTGAAGCTTTCTTT. As protein: CSASNTGNTEAFF.

The chain combines TRBV5-4 with TRBJ2-1, with 8 bases that match TRBD2. This CDR3 contains 16 residues. J lost 0 bases, V lost 4 bases, and 6 bases had no gene match. Germline CDR1 is SGHNT and CDR2 is YYREEE (reference sequence). The CDR3 DNA reads TGTGCCAGCAGCGGGAGTAGCGGGGCCTCCTACAATGAGCAGTTCTTC. Translating gives CASSGSSGASYNEQFF.

This clone was counted once. The chain links TRBV19 to TRBJ2-3, with TRBD1 identical over 7 bases. Losses at the gene ends were 3 bases for V and 6 bases for J; bases not matched to a gene: 9. This CDR3 region has 15 residues. Germline assignment: CDR1 LNHDA and CDR2 SQIVND (reference sequence). Here the CDR3 reads CASSIENRGWDTQYF. The DNA for the CDR3 is TGTGCCAGTAGTATTGAGAACAGGGGTTGGGATACGCAGTATTTT.

This clone was found once. The CDR3 region is CAVQGIGYGYTF. Here the CDR3 DNA reads TGTGCCGTACAGGGGATCGGCTATGGCTACACCTTC. The chain employs TRBV2 and TRBJ1-2, with 7 nucleotides matching TRBD1. Trimming took 11 bases from V and 4 from J; bases not matched to a gene: 7. Germline V gene sequence: CDR1 SNHLY, CDR2 FYNNEI. The CDR3 has 12 residues.

This clone turned up a few times. V and J are TRBV29-1 and TRBJ1-1; 7 bases align to TRBD1. The CDR3 is made up of 13 amino acids. Germline lookup yields CDR1 SQVTM and CDR2 ANQGSEA. V gave up 6 bases and J gave up 5 bases; unmatched junction bases: 9. CDR3 DNA: TGCAGCGTCGGAGGGCCAGGGGGAACTGAAGCTTTCTTT. It is translated as CSVGGPGGTEAFF.

The chain is built from TRBV6-1 and TRBJ1-5; TRBD1 aligns across 7 bases. Germline V gene sequence: CDR1 MNHNS, CDR2 SASEGT. With V trimmed by 1 base and J by 5 bases, 5 bases remained unmatched. The CDR3 runs 15 residues. Here the CDR3 DNA reads TGTGCCAGCAGTGAAGGGCCGGGACAGTATCAGCCCCAGCATTTT. This translates into CASSEGPGQYQPQHF.

This CDR3 reads CASSWTSGGQETQYF. In DNA, the CDR3 is TGTGCCAGCAGTTGGACTAGCGGGGGCCAAGAGACCCAGTACTTC. V and J are TRBV28 and TRBJ2-5; 13 nucleotides align to TRBD2. With 4 bases clipped from V and 1 base from J, the junction kept 0 bases outside the gene matches. Germline V gene data show CDR1 as MDHEN and CDR2 as SYDVKM. CDR3 length: 15 amino acids.

The chain has TRBV5-5 and TRBJ2-2; 8 bases map to TRBD1. The CDR3 loop spans 16 amino acids. The germline V gene has CDR1 SGHKS and CDR2 YYEKEE (reference sequence). V trimming: 0 bases; J trimming: 1 base; junction bases outside the gene matches: 2. The CDR3 DNA sequence: TGTGCCAGCAGCTTGGCCGGGACAGGGAACACCGGGGAGCTGTTTTTT. Amino acid sequence: CASSLAGTGNTGELFF.

The V gene is TRBV7-9, the J gene TRBJ1-2, with D unclear. The CDR3 consists of 11 residues. V lost 5 bases, J lost 6 bases, and 7 bases lay in between. Germline V gene lookup returns CDR1 SEHNR and CDR2 FQNEAQ (reference sequence). CDR3 residues: CASSPRDGYTF. The CDR3 DNA is TGTGCCAGCAGCCCCCGGGATGGCTACACCTTC.

The chain uses TRBV19 and TRBJ1-3; D ambiguous. Trimming stripped 1 base from V and 1 base from J, with 11 bases between. The CDR3 runs 16 residues. From germline, CDR1 is LNHDA and CDR2 SQIVND (reference sequence). The CDR3 region is CASSIVFGESGNTIYF. The CDR3 DNA is TGTGCCAGTAGTATAGTCTTCGGGGAATCTGGAAACACCATATATTTT.

This clone was seen a handful of times. The chain links TRBV4-1 to TRBJ2-5, with D possibly matching TRBD1 (6 bases). V lost 5 bases and J 4 bases, leaving 17 bases between the germline ends. The germline CDR1 and CDR2 sequences are MGHRA and YSYEKL. This CDR3 is 15 amino acids long. The CDR3 nucleotides read TGCGCCAGCAGCGACCCAGGGGATTTTGGAGAGACCCAGTACTTC. This translates into CASSDPGDFGETQYF.

The chain has TRBV10-3 and TRBJ2-1; TRBD1 matches 7 bases. The CDR3 runs to 19 residues. With 2 bases clipped from V and 0 bases from J, the junction kept 13 bases outside the gene matches. Germline CDR1 is ENHRY and CDR2 is SYGVKD. The CDR3 DNA sequence: TGTGCCATCAGTGAGCCAAACAATGAATACAGGGGCTCCTACAATGAGCAGTTCTTC. Protein product: CAISEPNNEYRGSYNEQFF.

This clone was seen a single time. The rearrangement joins TRBV4-3 to TRBJ2-3; D is perhaps TRBD2 (5 bases). The CDR3 is made up of 18 amino acids. Between the trimmed V and J ends, which lost 1 base and 2 bases, there was a span of 19 bases. Germline CDR1 reads LGHNA; CDR2 reads YSLEER. As DNA, the CDR3 is TGCGCCAGCAGCCAAGCCCGGACTGCACTTGGTTACACAGATACGCAGTATTTT. Its protein is CASSQARTALGYTDTQYF.

The genes are TRBV9 and TRBJ2-7; TRBD2 might be the D (7 bases). Germline CDR1 reads SGDLS; CDR2 reads YYNGEE. This CDR3 has 15 amino acids. Between the trimmed V and J ends, which lost 0 bases and 2 bases, there was a span of 12 bases. CDR3 coding DNA: TGTGCCAGCAGCGTAGAGGCCGGGGGGCCCTACGAGCAGTACTTC. Translation: CASSVEAGGPYEQYF.

This chain uses TRBV2 with TRBJ1-5, with a tentative D call TRBD1 (6 bases). The CDR3 covers 16 residues. Germline CDR1 and CDR2: SNHLY and FYNNEI. V lost 2 bases to trimming and J lost 7 bases, with 18 bases between them. The CDR3 nucleotides read TGTGCCAGCAGTGAAAGGCTGGCAGGGGAGGGCCAGCCCCAGCATTTT. Protein product: CASSERLAGEGQPQHF.

This clone was seen more than once but under ten times. This chain uses TRBV11-2 with TRBJ1-3; the match to TRBD1 covers 10 bases. CDR3 size: 15 residues. The germline V gene has CDR1 SGHAT and CDR2 FQNNGV. The J segment lost 3 bases and the V segment lost 5 bases, leaving 4 bases of the junction unmatched. CDR3 sequence (DNA): TGTGCCAGCAGCCAGGGACAGGGGTTTGGAAACACCATATATTTT. Its protein product is CASSQGQGFGNTIYF.

This clone has a single count. The chain couples TRBV24-1 to TRBJ1-1; unclear D gene. V shed 2 bases and J shed 5 bases, with 8 bases lying between them. Germline CDR1 reads KGHDR; CDR2 reads SFDVKD. This CDR3 has 13 residues. The CDR3 sequence is CATSDSVRTEAFF. The DNA for the CDR3 is TGTGCCACCAGTGATTCGGTGAGGACTGAAGCTTTCTTT.

The rearrangement links TRBV4-1 to TRBJ1-2, with D possibly being TRBD1 (6 bases). The CDR3 sequence is 15 residues long. V shed 5 bases and J shed 5 bases, with 18 bases lying between them. CDR1 and CDR2 (germline): MGHRA, YSYEKL. CDR3 sequence reads: CASSKTEGQQYGYTF. The CDR3 region has the DNA TGCGCCAGCAGCAAAACAGAAGGACAGCAATATGGCTACACCTTC.

This clone was recorded once. The chain has TRBV19 and TRBJ1-3; weak D call: TRBD1 (6 bases). CDR1 and CDR2 from the germline V gene are LNHDA and SQIVND (reference sequence). The CDR3 extends over 14 amino acids. The V gene lost 5 bases and the J gene lost 4 bases, with 12 bases spanning the gap. DNA for the CDR3: TGTGCCAGTAGTGAACAGGGTTCCGGAAACACCATATATTTT. Its protein product is CASSEQGSGNTIYF.

The rearrangement joins TRBV19 to TRBJ1-2; unclear D gene. V dropped 1 base and J dropped 2 bases, with 11 bases sitting between them. Germline CDR1 and CDR2: LNHDA and SQIVND (reference sequence). This CDR3 spans 15 amino acids. The CDR3 spells CASSIVGRINYGYTF. The CDR3 DNA follows: TGTGCCAGTAGTATAGTGGGCAGGATAAACTATGGCTACACCTTC.

This clone was counted a few times. The chain joins TRBV5-6 to TRBJ2-7; 8 nucleotides align to TRBD2. Looked up from germline, CDR1 is SGHDT and CDR2 is YYEEEE. The CDR3 length is 14 residues. V dropped 3 bases and J dropped 3; count of bases not matched to a gene: 5. The CDR3 protein is CASSWKRGIYEQYF. In DNA form, the CDR3 reads TGTGCCAGCAGCTGGAAGCGGGGGATCTACGAGCAGTACTTC.

The chain carries TRBV9 and TRBJ2-3, with 7 nucleotides matching TRBD2. With 3 bases clipped from V and 3 bases from J, the junction kept 16 bases outside the gene matches. There are 18 residues in the CDR3. Germline assignment: CDR1 SGDLS and CDR2 YYNGEE. CDR3 in amino acids: CASSARGEAPGRTDTQYF. The CDR3 DNA follows: TGTGCCAGCAGCGCCCGGGGGGAGGCCCCCGGTAGGACAGATACGCAGTATTTT.

The chain couples TRBV19 to TRBJ1-1; the D gene is possibly TRBD1 (5 bases). Germline assignment: CDR1 LNHDA and CDR2 SQIVND (reference sequence). Trimming cost V 7 bases and J 11 bases, with 23 bases left between them. CDR3 length: 14 residues. The CDR3 is CASTPGGGLGWAFF. As DNA, the CDR3 is TGTGCCAGTACCCCCGGGGGAGGCCTGGGATGGGCTTTCTTT.

This clone was seen just once. This chain uses TRBV6-5 with TRBJ1-2, with 9 nucleotides matching TRBD1. This CDR3 comprises 15 residues. Unmatched junction bases numbered 7, after V lost 0 bases and J lost 8 bases. Germline CDR1 and CDR2: MNHEY and SVGAGI. The CDR3 sequence: CASSYSRTGAMGYTF. The CDR3 nucleotides are TGTGCCAGCAGTTACTCAAGGACAGGGGCGATGGGCTACACCTTC.